Presented here are 2 T cell receptor beta chains from one specimen sequenced in a study of PD-1 blockade in classical Hodgkin lymphoma. Time point specified: cycle 4 day 1 (C4D1), after 6 weeks of nivolumab. Relapses following autologous stem cell transplantation were seen in all patients, with brentuximab vedotin exposure varying. Magnetic negative selection was used to purify CD4+ T cells from thawed PBMCs. Profiled with immunoSEQ multiplex PCR; TCRdb holds only in-frame clones, not every one. The repertoire holds some 23,000 clones, with around 85% as singletons. The source was CD4+ T cells from blood, collected before the fourth cycle of nivolumab. These receptors all stem from a human donor with classical Hodgkin lymphoma.

This chain connects TRBV13 to TRBJ2-3; D ambiguous. The CDR3 has 12 amino acids. CDR1 is PRHDT, CDR2 FYEKMQ, per germline (reference sequence). Trimming removed 5 bases at V and 2 bases at J, with 5 bases between. CDR3 in DNA: TGTGCCAGCAGCCTATACACAGATACGCAGTATTTT. Protein sequence: CASSLYTDTQYF.

This chain joins TRBV7-9 and TRBJ2-1; D might be TRBD1 or TRBD2, each matching 6 bases. With 2 bases removed from V and 6 bases from J, the gap between germline ends came to 11 bases. Germline V gene data show CDR1 as SEHNR and CDR2 as FQNEAQ (reference sequence). This CDR3 contains 14 residues. CDR3 region: CASSLRKGGNEQFF. The CDR3 bases are TGTGCCAGCAGCTTACGGAAGGGGGGCAATGAGCAGTTCTTC.